These 12 T cell receptor beta chains originate from one sample sequenced in a study of regulatory T cells in long-lasting Graves disease. Sequencing libraries for TCR beta were prepared with iRepertoire HTBI primers and Arm-PCR of CDR3 regions. Via MiXCR, TCRdb re-called the multiplex PCR reads, giving one row per CDR3 protein. The profile shows 350,000 to 500,000 distinct CDR3 sequences, around 20% of them singletons. The sample's time point: persistent/refractory GD, antithyroid drugs over 5 years with positive TRAb. The authors made the TCR library using RNA they extracted from PBMCs. Specimen: peripheral blood mononuclear cells (PBMCs), collected when the disease was refractory, from a patient treated with antithyroid drugs. These receptors were obtained from a female donor with Graves disease.

To note about this clonotype: At one end, the junction sequence differs from germline, possibly due to a read error. This chain joins TRBV10-3 and TRBJ1-1, with D possibly TRBD1 on 6 matching bases. From germline, CDR1 is ENHRY and CDR2 SYGVKD. The CDR3 consists of 15 residues. The chain's CDR3 is CAISEQNREGTEASF. The DNA for the CDR3 is TGTGCCATCAGTGAGCAAAACAGGGAAGGGACTGAAGCTTCCTTT.

This clonotype was recorded many times. This chain joins TRBV30 and TRBJ1-1; no definite D call. The V end lost 4 bases, the J end lost 5 bases, and 8 bases lay between the germline ends. The CDR3 is 11 residues long. The germline gives CDR1 GTSNPN, CDR2 SVGIG (reference sequence). The CDR3 here is CAWKRHTEAFF. CDR3 sequence (DNA): TGTGCCTGGAAGCGACATACTGAAGCTTTCTTT.

This clonotype appeared a few times. The V gene is TRBV7-9, the J gene TRBJ2-1; weak D call: TRBD1 (6 bases). The ends were cut back, 2 bases at V and 5 bases at J, with 10 bases in the middle. The CDR3 length is 14 residues. Germline V gives CDR1 SEHNR, CDR2 FQNEAQ (reference sequence). CDR3 residues: CASSLRGQNNEQFF. The CDR3 bases are TGTGCCAGCAGCTTAAGAGGACAGAACAATGAGCAGTTCTTC.

There are a few counts of this clonotype. The V call is TRBV7-9, the J call TRBJ2-7, with 9 nucleotides matching TRBD1. CDR3 length equals 15 residues. Germline trimming cut 1 base from V and 5 bases from J; bases unmatched to any gene: 6. CDR1 is SEHNR, CDR2 FQNEAQ, per germline (reference sequence). CDR3 DNA: TGTGCCAGCAGCTTAGGGGGGACAGGGATCCACGAGCAGTACTTC. Amino acids: CASSLGGTGIHEQYF.

The chain carries TRBV27 and TRBJ2-7, with D unclear. Looked up from germline, CDR1 is MNHEY and CDR2 is SMNVEV (reference sequence). This CDR3 contains 14 residues. Trimming left V 6 bases short and J 6 bases short, with 18 bases between. The CDR3 protein is CASSSVRAGLEQYF. CDR3 coding DNA: TGTGCCAGCAGCAGCGTTCGGGCAGGTCTCGAGCAGTACTTC.

The chain carries TRBV6-2 or TRBV6-3 and TRBJ2-1, with 7 positions matching TRBD2. The trim removed 10 bases at V and 9 bases at J, leaving 6 bases unmatched. Per the germline V gene, CDR1 is MNHEY and CDR2 is SVGEGT. CDR3 length: 11 amino acids. This CDR3 reads CATTSDGEQFF. For the CDR3, the DNA is TGTGCCACCACTAGCGACGGTGAGCAGTTCTTC.

At least ten counts were recorded for this clonotype. This chain uses TRBV5-1 with TRBJ2-7; TRBD2 agrees at 14 bases. CDR1 and CDR2 (germline): SGHRS, YFSETQ. The CDR3 has 17 residues. V shed 3 bases, J shed 5 bases, and the junction held 10 bases outside the gene matches. The CDR3 protein is CASSSTSGRASIDEQYF. The CDR3 DNA sequence: TGCGCCAGCAGCTCGACTAGCGGGAGGGCCAGTATCGACGAGCAGTACTTC.

Turning to this clonotype: Given a much more abundant clone one base away, this may be a read error. The chain links TRBV6-6 to TRBJ2-7; no reliable D call. V lost 6 bases, J lost 6 bases, and 18 bases lay in between. The CDR3 runs 14 residues. Germline assignment: CDR1 MNHNY and CDR2 SVGAGI (reference sequence). This CDR3 reads CASRDPPVDSEQYF. For the CDR3, the DNA is TGTGCCAGCAGAGACCCTCCGGTCGACTCCGAGCAGTACTTC.

Many counts were recorded for this clonotype. The gene calls are TRBV7-9 and TRBJ2-5, with D perhaps matching TRBD2 (5 bases). With 7 bases removed from V and 1 base from J, the gap between germline ends came to 7 bases. The CDR3 loop spans 12 amino acids. The germline CDR1 and CDR2 sequences are SEHNR and FQNEAQ (reference sequence). CDR3 nucleotide sequence: TGTGCCAGCAACCGGGGCCAAGAGACCCAGTACTTC. As protein: CASNRGQETQYF.

As for this clonotype: A clone one base away is much larger, so this may be a read error. The chain recombines TRBV7-3 with TRBJ2-5; D unclear. Germline V gene sequence: CDR1 SGHTA, CDR2 FQGTGA. This CDR3 contains 13 residues. Trimming removed 8 bases at V and 1 base at J, with 11 bases between. CDR3 protein: CASRVDGQETQYF. DNA of the CDR3: TGTGCCAGCCGCGTGGACGGCCAAGAGACCCAGTACTTC.

A note on this clonotype: With a much larger clone just one base away, this may be a read error. The chain has TRBV28 and TRBJ2-4; D not resolved. This CDR3 has 12 residues. Looked up from germline, CDR1 is MDHEN and CDR2 is SYDVKM. CDR3 sequence reads: CTSNKGLAQQYF. DNA of the CDR3: TGTACCAGCAACAAGGGATTAGCCCAGCAGTACTTC. The whole variable domain, filled in from reference TRBV28 and TRBJ2-4, reads DVKVTQSSRYLVKRTGEKVFLECVQDMDHENMFWYRQDPGLGLRLIYFSYDVKMKEKGDIPEGYSVSREKKERFSLILESASTNQTSMYLCTSNKGLAQQYFGAGTRLSVL.

This clonotype was detected only a few times. The chain couples TRBV6-5 to TRBJ1-6, with 7 nucleotides matching TRBD1. The CDR3 sequence is 16 residues long. The V and J ends lost 4 bases and 8 bases, in that order; junction bases with no gene match: 11. CDR1 and CDR2 (germline): MNHEY, SVGAGI. The CDR3 coding sequence is TGTGCCAGCAGTTTGTCGGGAGACAGGGATTATTCACCCCTCCACTTT. It codes for CASSLSGDRDYSPLHF.